Detailed here is one T cell receptor beta chain. It has no known antigen specificity. No clone much larger than this one lies a single base away; base qualities are absent. For sequencing of the TCRbeta CDR3 region, genomic DNA was extracted from the sorted cells. The immunoSEQ Assay was used for sequencing of TCRbeta CDR3 regions. TCRdb re-hosts the immuneACCESS table, in-frame sequences only. Its copies lack some clones; in the studies checked, an unresolved V gene accounts for under half of them, and the cause for the rest is not known. The sample has approximately 31,000 clones on record, over 75% of them singletons. The top ten clones comprise around a quarter of the sample. The trial excluded patients who had a history of autoimmune disease or were on systemic immunosuppression. Peripheral blood for TCR sequencing was collected from all dose cohorts at baseline, on cycle 4 day 1, and on cycle 7 day 1. The samples were drawn from a first-in-human, open-label, multicenter phase I dose-escalation trial of ivuxolimab. Adults with locally advanced or metastatic melanoma, renal cell, hepatocellular, or head and neck squamous cell carcinoma were enrolled in the trial. Before TCR sequencing, CD4+ T cells and CD8+ T cells were sorted from peripheral blood as separate populations.

The sample belongs to a study of OX40 agonist ivuxolimab in advanced cancers. Concerning the study at large: The costimulatory receptor OX40 (CD134) was targeted by ivuxolimab, a fully human IgG2 agonistic monoclonal antibody. Intravenous ivuxolimab was administered to patients every 2 weeks at six dose levels: 0.01, 0.1, 0.3, 1.5, 3 and 10 mg/kg. Of the approximately 50 patients in dose escalation, about 20 had hepatocellular carcinoma, some 15 had melanoma, 9 had renal cell carcinoma and 9 had head and neck cancer. In the dose-escalation cohort, 82.7% of patients were male, and the mean age was 60 years with a range of about 20 to 80. Prior anti-PD-1, anti-PD-L1 or anti-CTLA-4 therapy was permitted, and approximately 39% of dose-escalation patients had received checkpoint inhibitors. Three dose-escalation patients achieved partial responses, one with hepatocellular carcinoma and two with cutaneous melanoma. The point of sequencing TCRbeta in the periphery was to test whether ivuxolimab changed TCR sequence diversity and drove clonal T-cell expansion. The paper covers the monotherapy dose-escalation part of the phase I ivuxolimab trial, which included N of about 50 patients.

The cysteine opens and the phenylalanine closes a CDR3 of 15 amino acids. The entry retains the CDR3 DNA only, 45 bases that are in frame from base 1. CDR1 and CDR2, looked up from the germline V gene, are WSHSY and SAAADI. V sheds 6 bases and J sheds 10 bases, leaving 19 bases between their ends. General study outcomes and caveats: Clonal expansion of both CD4+ and CD8+ blood T cells was observed from baseline to week 6 at doses 0.1 to 3.0 mg/kg. Low levels of normalized T-cell clonal expansion were also seen in some nonresponding patients. Which antigens the clonally expanded peripheral T cells were specific for was not determined. After ivuxolimab, more expanded clones were found on average in CD8+ T cells than in CD4+ T cells. In partial responders in the 0.1-3.0 mg/kg groups, normalized peripheral clonal expansion was found to be among the lowest, especially among CD8+ T cells.

The sequence came from an adult with an advanced solid tumor such as melanoma, head and neck, liver or kidney cancer. The specimen was CD4+ or CD8+ T cells sorted from blood, collected in a trial of the OX40 agonist ivuxolimab. The V and J genes are TRBV10-2 and TRBJ1-6; the D gene is not confidently resolved. CDR3 protein: CASRDYRAGISPLHF. The nucleotides are TGCGCCAGCAGAGACTACCGGGCCGGAATATCACCCCTCCACTTT.